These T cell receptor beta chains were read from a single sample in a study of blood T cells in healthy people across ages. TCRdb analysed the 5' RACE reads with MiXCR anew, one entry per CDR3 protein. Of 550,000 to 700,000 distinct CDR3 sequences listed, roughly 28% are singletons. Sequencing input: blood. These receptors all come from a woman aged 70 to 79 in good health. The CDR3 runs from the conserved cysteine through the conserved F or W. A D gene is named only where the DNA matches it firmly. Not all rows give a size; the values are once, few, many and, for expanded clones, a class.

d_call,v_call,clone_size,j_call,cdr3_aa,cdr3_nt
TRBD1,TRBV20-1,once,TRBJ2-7,CSARTGLTYEQYF,TGCAGTGCTAGGACAGGGCTTACCTACGAGCAGTACTTC
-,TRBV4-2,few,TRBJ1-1,CASSQGAQNTEAFF,TGTGCCAGCAGCCAAGGAGCCCAGAACACTGAAGCTTTCTTT
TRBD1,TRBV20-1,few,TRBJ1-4,CSATTGGGLATNEKLFF,TGCAGTGCCACGACAGGGGGAGGACTAGCAACTAATGAAAAACTGTTTTTT
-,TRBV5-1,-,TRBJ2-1,CASSLVASRSYNEQFF,TGCGCCAGCAGCTTGGTAGCTAGCAGGTCCTACAATGAGCAGTTCTTC
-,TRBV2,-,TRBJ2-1,CASSEQQASYNEQFF,TGTGCCAGCAGTGAACAACAAGCCTCCTACAATGAGCAGTTCTTC
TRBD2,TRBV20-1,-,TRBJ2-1,CSAALAGYNEQFF,TGCAGTGCTGCTCTAGCGGGCTACAATGAGCAGTTCTTC
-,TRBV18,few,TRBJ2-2,CASSPYEGNTGELFF,TGTGCCAGCTCACCCTATGAGGGGAACACCGGGGAGCTGTTTTTT
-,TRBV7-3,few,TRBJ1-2,CASSSGSGSQGGYTF,TGTGCCAGCAGCTCAGGCTCGGGCAGCCAGGGTGGCTACACCTTC
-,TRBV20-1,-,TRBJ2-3,CSARGVLAGRFTDTQYF,TGCAGTGCTAGAGGTGTTCTGGCGGGGCGTTTCACAGATACGCAGTATTTT
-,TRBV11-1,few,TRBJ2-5,CVSSYLGTQETQYF,TGTGTCAGCAGCTACCTAGGGACACAAGAGACCCAGTACTTC
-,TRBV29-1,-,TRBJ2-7,CSVNSYGYEQYF,TGCAGCGTTAACAGCTACGGCTACGAGCAGTACTTC
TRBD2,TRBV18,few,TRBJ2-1,CASSPQFASGGYNEQFF,TGTGCCAGCTCACCACAGTTTGCTAGCGGGGGCTACAATGAGCAGTTCTTC
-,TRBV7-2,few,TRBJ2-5,CASSLLAQGPETQYF,TGTGCCAGCAGCTTATTAGCGCAGGGTCCAGAGACCCAGTACTTC
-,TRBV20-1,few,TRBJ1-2,CSASSLLGYTF,TGCAGTGCTTCGAGTCTGCTAGGCTACACCTTC
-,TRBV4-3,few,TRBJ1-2,CASSPKPQGIGYGYTF,TGCGCCAGCAGCCCAAAACCTCAGGGAATCGGCTATGGCTACACCTTC
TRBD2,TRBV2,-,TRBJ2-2,CATGGRGANTGELFF,TGTGCCACCGGCGGGCGGGGGGCAAACACCGGGGAGCTGTTTTTT
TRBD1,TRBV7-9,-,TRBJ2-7,CASIPFGTGAYEQYF,TGTGCCAGCATCCCATTCGGGACAGGGGCCTACGAGCAGTACTTC
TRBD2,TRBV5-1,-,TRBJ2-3,CASSARGAASTDTQYF,TGCGCCAGCAGCGCGCGGGGGGCTGCTAGCACAGATACGCAGTATTTT
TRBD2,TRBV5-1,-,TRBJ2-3,CASSFWPTGSGYTDTQYF,TGCGCCAGCAGCTTTTGGCCCACGGGTAGCGGGTATACAGATACGCAGTATTTT
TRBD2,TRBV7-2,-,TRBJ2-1,CASSLRTGTSGGNEQFF,TGTGCCAGCAGCTTACGAACCGGGACTAGCGGGGGCAATGAGCAGTTCTTC
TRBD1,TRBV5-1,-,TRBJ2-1,CASADRFGQGSEQFF,TGCGCCAGCGCTGACCGTTTTGGACAGGGGAGTGAGCAGTTCTTC
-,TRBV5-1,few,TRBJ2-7,CASSYDRPGPYEQYF,TGCGCCAGCAGCTACGACCGGCCCGGACCCTACGAGCAGTACTTC
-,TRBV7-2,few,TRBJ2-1,CASRGGDRSYNEQFF,TGTGCCAGTAGGGGGGGGGACCGCTCCTACAATGAGCAGTTCTTC
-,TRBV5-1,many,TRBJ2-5,CASSLGNRAETQYF,TGCGCCAGCAGCTTGGGGAACAGGGCAGAGACCCAGTACTTC
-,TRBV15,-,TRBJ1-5,CATSRGGGRDSQPQHF,TGTGCCACCAGCAGAGGAGGAGGAAGGGATAGTCAGCCCCAGCATTTT
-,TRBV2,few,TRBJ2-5,CASGLTGNKETQYF,TGTGCCAGCGGGCTCACAGGGAATAAAGAGACCCAGTACTTC
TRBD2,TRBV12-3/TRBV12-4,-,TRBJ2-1,CASTSGTSQVEQFF,TGTGCCAGCACCTCCGGGACTAGTCAGGTTGAGCAGTTCTTC
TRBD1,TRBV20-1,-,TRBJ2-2,CSARGQGATGELFF,TGCAGTGCTAGAGGACAGGGCGCTACCGGGGAGCTGTTTTTT
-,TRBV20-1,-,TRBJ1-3,CSARDSRQDIGNTIYF,TGCAGTGCTAGAGATAGTCGGCAGGACATTGGAAACACCATATATTTT
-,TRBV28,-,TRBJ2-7,CASSFVPPHLSYEQYF,TGTGCCAGCAGTTTCGTGCCGCCCCACCTATCCTACGAGCAGTACTTC
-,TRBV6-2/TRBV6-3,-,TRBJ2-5,CASSYLHVSQETQYF,TGTGCCAGCAGTTACCTTCACGTGAGTCAAGAGACCCAGTACTTC
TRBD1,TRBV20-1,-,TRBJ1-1,CSARGDREVVTRGEAFF,TGCAGTGCTAGAGGGGACAGGGAGGTAGTAACGCGCGGTGAAGCTTTCTTT
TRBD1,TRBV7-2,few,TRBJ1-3,CASSLAGTVNSGNTIYF,TGTGCCAGCAGCTTAGCCGGGACAGTCAACTCTGGAAACACCATATATTTT
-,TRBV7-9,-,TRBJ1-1,CASSRGWEGRNTEAFF,TGTGCCAGCAGCCGCGGGTGGGAGGGTCGGAACACTGAAGCTTTCTTT
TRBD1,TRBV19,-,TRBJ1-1,CASSPLQGTNTEAFF,TGTGCCAGTAGTCCATTACAGGGGACGAACACTGAAGCTTTCTTT